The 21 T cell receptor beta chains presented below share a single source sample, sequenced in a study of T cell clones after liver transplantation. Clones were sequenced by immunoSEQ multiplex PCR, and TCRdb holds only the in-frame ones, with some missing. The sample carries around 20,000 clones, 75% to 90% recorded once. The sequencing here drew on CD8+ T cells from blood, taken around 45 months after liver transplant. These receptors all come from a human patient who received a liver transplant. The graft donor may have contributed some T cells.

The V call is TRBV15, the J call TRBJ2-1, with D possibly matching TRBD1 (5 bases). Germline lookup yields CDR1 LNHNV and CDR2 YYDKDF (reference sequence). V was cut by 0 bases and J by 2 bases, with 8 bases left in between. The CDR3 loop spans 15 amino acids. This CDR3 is CATSREAGTYNEQFF. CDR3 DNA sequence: TGTGCCACCAGCAGAGAGGCAGGGACCTACAATGAGCAGTTCTTC.

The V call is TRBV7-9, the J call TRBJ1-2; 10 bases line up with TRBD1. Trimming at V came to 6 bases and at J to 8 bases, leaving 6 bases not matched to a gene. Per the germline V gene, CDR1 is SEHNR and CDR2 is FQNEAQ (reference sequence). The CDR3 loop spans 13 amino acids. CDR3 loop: CASSWGTGEGYTF. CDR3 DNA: TGTGCCAGCAGTTGGGGGACAGGGGAGGGCTACACCTTC.

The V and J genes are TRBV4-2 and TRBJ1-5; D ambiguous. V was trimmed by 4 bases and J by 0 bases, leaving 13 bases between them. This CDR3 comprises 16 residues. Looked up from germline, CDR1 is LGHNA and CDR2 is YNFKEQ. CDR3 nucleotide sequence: TGTGCCAGCAGCCGCACGGACGGAGATAGCAATCAGCCCCAGCATTTT. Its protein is CASSRTDGDSNQPQHF.

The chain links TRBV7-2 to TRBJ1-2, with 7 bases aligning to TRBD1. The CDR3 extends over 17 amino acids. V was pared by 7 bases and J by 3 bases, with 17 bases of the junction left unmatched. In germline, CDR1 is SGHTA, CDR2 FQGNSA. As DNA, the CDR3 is TGTGCCAGCAAAAGGCTCGGACAGGCCCAAGGGGACTATGGCTACACCTTC. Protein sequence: CASKRLGQAQGDYGYTF.

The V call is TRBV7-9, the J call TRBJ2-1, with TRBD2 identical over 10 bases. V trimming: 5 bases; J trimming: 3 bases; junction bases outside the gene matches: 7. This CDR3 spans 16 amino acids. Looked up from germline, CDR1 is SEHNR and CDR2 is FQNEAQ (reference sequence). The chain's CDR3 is CASSPISGGFYNEQFF. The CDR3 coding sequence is TGTGCCAGCAGCCCAATTAGCGGGGGGTTCTACAATGAGCAGTTCTTC.

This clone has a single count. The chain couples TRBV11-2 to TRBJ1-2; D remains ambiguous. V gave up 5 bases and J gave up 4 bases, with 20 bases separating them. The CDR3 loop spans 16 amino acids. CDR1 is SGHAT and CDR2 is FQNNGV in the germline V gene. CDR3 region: CASSESQNLGRYGYTF. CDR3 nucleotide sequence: TGTGCCAGCAGCGAATCCCAAAATCTCGGACGCTATGGCTACACCTTC.

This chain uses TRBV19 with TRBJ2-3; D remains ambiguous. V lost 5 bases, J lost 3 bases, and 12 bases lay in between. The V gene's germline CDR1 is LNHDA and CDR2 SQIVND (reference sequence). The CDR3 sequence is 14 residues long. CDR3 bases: TGTGCCAGTAGTCTTGTGGGTGGGACAGATACGCAGTATTTT. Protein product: CASSLVGGTDTQYF.

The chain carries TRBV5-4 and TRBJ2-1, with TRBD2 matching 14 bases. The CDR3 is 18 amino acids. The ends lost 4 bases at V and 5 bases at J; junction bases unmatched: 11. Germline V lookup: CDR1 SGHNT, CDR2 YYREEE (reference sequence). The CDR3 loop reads CASSLGTSGRLEHNEQFF. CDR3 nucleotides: TGTGCCAGCAGCCTCGGGACTAGCGGGAGATTGGAACACAATGAGCAGTTCTTC.

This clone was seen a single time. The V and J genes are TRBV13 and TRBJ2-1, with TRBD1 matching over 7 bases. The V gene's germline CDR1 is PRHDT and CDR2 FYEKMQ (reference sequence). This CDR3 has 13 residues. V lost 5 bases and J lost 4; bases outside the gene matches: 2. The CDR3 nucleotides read TGTGCCAGCAGCCTGGACAGGTACAATGAGCAGTTCTTC. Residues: CASSLDRYNEQFF.

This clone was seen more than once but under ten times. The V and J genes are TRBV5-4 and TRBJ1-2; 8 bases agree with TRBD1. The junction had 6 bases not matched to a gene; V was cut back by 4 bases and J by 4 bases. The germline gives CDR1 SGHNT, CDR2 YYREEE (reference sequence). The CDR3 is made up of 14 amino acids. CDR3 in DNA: TGTGCCAGCAGCCCTGGACAGGGTATCTATGGCTACACCTTC. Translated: CASSPGQGIYGYTF.

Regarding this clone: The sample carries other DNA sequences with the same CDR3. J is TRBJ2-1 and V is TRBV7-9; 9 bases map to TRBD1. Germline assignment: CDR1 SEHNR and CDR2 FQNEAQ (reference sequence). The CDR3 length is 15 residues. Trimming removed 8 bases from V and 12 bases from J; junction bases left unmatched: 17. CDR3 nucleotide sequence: TGTGCCAGCCCTCTCAGGGACAGGGTTGAGGCTGCGCAGTTCTTC. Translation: CASPLRDRVEAAQFF.

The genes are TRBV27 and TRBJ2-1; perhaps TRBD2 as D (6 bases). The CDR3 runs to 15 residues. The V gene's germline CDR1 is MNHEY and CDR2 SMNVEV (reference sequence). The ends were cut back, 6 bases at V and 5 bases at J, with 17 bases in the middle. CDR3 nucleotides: TGTGCCAGCAGCGACTCGGGAGTTCTGGACAATGAGCAGTTCTTC. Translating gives CASSDSGVLDNEQFF.

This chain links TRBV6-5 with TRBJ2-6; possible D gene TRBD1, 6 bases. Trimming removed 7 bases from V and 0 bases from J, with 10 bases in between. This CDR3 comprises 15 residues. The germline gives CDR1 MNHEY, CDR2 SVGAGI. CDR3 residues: CASTPDSSGANVLTF. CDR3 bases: TGTGCCAGCACCCCGGACAGCTCTGGGGCCAACGTCCTGACTTTC.

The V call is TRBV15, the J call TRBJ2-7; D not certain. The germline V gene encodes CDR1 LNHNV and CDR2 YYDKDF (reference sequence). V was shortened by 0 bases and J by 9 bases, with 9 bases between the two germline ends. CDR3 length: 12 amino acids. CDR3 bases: TGTGCCACCAGCAGAGATTCGGGTAGGCAGTACTTC. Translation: CATSRDSGRQYF. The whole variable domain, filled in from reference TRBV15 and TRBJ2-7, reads DAMVIQNPRYQVTQFGKPVTLSCSQTLNHNVMYWYQQKSSQAPKLLFHYYDKDFNNEADTPDNFQSRRPNTSFCFLDIRSPGLGDTAMYLCATSRDSGRQYFGPGTRLTVT.

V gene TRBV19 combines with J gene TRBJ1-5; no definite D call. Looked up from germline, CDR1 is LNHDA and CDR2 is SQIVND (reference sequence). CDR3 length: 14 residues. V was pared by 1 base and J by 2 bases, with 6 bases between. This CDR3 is CASSIVQGNQPQHF. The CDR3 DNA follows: TGTGCCAGTAGTATAGTCCAGGGCAATCAGCCCCAGCATTTT. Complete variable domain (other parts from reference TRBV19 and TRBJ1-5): DGGITQSPKYLFRKEGQNVTLSCEQNLNHDAMYWYRQDPGQGLRLIYYSQIVNDFQKGDIAEGYSVSREKKESFPLTVTSAQKNPTAFYLCASSIVQGNQPQHFGDGTRLSIL.

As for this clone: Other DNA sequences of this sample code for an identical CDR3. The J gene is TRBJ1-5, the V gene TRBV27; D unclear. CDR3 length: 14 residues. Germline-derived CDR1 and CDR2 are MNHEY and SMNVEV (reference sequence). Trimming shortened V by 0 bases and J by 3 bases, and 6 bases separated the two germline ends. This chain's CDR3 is CASSLSGSNQPQHF. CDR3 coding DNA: TGTGCCAGCAGTTTATCAGGGTCCAATCAGCCCCAGCATTTT.

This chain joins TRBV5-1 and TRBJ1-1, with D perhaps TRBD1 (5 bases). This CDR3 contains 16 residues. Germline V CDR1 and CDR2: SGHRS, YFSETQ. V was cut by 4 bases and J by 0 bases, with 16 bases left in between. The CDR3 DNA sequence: TGCGCCAGCAGCCCGACACCCCAGGGACTGAACACTGAAGCTTTCTTT. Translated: CASSPTPQGLNTEAFF.

The CDR3 protein is CASSIRADTQYF. In nucleotides, the CDR3 is TGTGCCAGTAGTATTAGGGCTGATACGCAGTATTTT. The J gene is TRBJ2-3, the V gene TRBV19; D is unclear. Between the trimmed V and J ends, which lost 3 bases and 6 bases, there was a span of 7 bases. The CDR3 contains 12 residues. The germline gives CDR1 LNHDA, CDR2 SQIVND (reference sequence).

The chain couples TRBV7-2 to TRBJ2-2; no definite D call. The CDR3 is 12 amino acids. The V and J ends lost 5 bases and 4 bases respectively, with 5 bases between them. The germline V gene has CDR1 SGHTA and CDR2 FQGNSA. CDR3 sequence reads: CASSPLTGELFF. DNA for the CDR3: TGTGCCAGCAGCCCCCTCACCGGGGAGCTGTTTTTT.

CDR3 region: CASNPSGYPYNEQFF. As DNA, the CDR3 is TGTGCCAGTAACCCTAGCGGTTACCCCTACAATGAGCAGTTCTTC. The chain combines TRBV19 with TRBJ2-1; 7 bases fit TRBD2. The CDR3 totals 15 residues. Trimming cost V 7 bases and J 2 bases; bases outside gene matches: 8. Germline CDR1 reads LNHDA; CDR2 reads SQIVND (reference sequence).

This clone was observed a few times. The CDR3: CASTPGSGKNIQYF. The CDR3 DNA reads TGTGCCAGCACCCCCGGGAGTGGCAAAAACATTCAGTACTTC. This sequence joins TRBV9 and TRBJ2-4; tentative D call: TRBD2 (6 bases). The germline gives CDR1 SGDLS, CDR2 YYNGEE. CDR3 length: 14 residues. V lost 6 bases and J lost 3, with 13 bases in between.